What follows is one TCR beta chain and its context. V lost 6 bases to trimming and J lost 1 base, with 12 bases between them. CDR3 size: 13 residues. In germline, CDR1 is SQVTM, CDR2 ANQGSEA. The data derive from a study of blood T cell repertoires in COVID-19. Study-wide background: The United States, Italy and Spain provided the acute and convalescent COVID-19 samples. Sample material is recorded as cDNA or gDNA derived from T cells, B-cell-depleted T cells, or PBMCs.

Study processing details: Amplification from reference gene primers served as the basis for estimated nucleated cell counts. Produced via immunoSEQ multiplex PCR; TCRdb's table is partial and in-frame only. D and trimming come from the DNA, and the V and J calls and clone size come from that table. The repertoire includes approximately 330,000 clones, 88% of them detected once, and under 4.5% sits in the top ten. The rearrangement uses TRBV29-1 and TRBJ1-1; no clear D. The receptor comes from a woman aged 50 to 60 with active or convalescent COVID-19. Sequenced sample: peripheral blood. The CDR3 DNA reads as TGCAGCGTAGCAATTTCAAGGAACACTGAAGCTTTCTTT. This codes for CSVAISRNTEAFF. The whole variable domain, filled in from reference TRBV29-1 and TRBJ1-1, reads SAVISQKPSRDICQRGTSLTIQCQVDSQVTMMFWYRQQPGQSLTLIATANQGSEATYESGFVIDKFPISRPNLTFSTLTVSNMSPEDSSIYLCSVAISRNTEAFFGQGTRLTVV.